The T cell receptor (beta chain) under discussion was sequenced for a study of blood T cell repertoires in COVID-19. Study information: The United States, Italy and Spain supplied acute and convalescent COVID-19 samples.

Under the authors' procedure: Reference gene primer amplification yielded estimated nucleated cell counts. Assay: immunoSEQ multiplex PCR; the TCRdb copy retains only in-frame clones and omits some. The V and J calls and clone size were taken over from that table, and D and trimming were inferred from the DNA. The table shows fewer than 120,000 clones, with more than 70% occurring only once. Germline CDR1 and CDR2: LNHDA and SQIVND (reference sequence). Trimming took 5 bases from V and 1 from J, leaving 15 bases between them. CDR3 size: 17 residues. This TCR was sampled from a woman in her fifties or sixties with acute or convalescent COVID-19. This chain joins TRBV19 and TRBJ2-6, with a weak D call TRBD2 (6 bases). The sequenced sample was peripheral blood. Here the CDR3 DNA reads TGTGCCAGTAGTTTACGGGACGGGAGTTCTGGGGCCAACGTCCTGACTTTC. Translated, it gives CASSLRDGSSGANVLTF. Complete variable domain (other parts from reference TRBV19 and TRBJ2-6): DGGITQSPKYLFRKEGQNVTLSCEQNLNHDAMYWYRQDPGQGLRLIYYSQIVNDFQKGDIAEGYSVSREKKESFPLTVTSAQKNPTAFYLCASSLRDGSSGANVLTFGAGSRLTVL.